Shown below are 14 T cell receptor beta chains from a single sample sequenced in a study of shared clonotypes between healthy human individuals. Naive CD8 cells were CD45RO-negative, positively selected for CCR7, excluding terminally differentiated effector memory CD45RA+ cells. Sequencing used immunoSEQ multiplex PCR; TCRdb keeps in-frame clones, though not all of them. This sample yields millions of clones, of which 85% to 95% are seen a single time; 0.9% to 1.3% belongs to the top ten. Sequencing was carried out using naive CD8+ T cells sorted from blood. Every receptor here comes from a man younger than 35 in good health.

The chain carries TRBV7-9 and TRBJ2-1; D ambiguous. The V gene's germline CDR1 is SEHNR and CDR2 FQNEAQ (reference sequence). CDR3 size: 15 residues. V gave up 1 base and J gave up 0 bases, with 7 bases separating them. Written as DNA, the CDR3 is TGTGCCAGCAGCTTAGGGGATTTCTCCTACAATGAGCAGTTCTTC. Translating gives CASSLGDFSYNEQFF.

The CDR3 region has the DNA TGTGCCAGCAGTGGATGGGGTACCGGCAATCAGCCCCAGCATTTT. Its translation is CASSGWGTGNQPQHF. The chain uses TRBV6-1 and TRBJ1-5; D remains ambiguous. Trimming cost V 4 bases and J 2 bases, with 12 bases left between them. Germline V gene lookup returns CDR1 MNHNS and CDR2 SASEGT. The CDR3 covers 15 residues.

This chain joins TRBV9 and TRBJ1-4; D perhaps matches TRBD1 (5 bases). The CDR3 runs to 17 residues. V was cut by 0 bases and J by 0 bases, with 12 bases left in between. CDR1 SGDLS and CDR2 YYNGEE come from the germline V gene. The chain's CDR3 is CASSVGGNSATNEKLFF. The CDR3 DNA is TGTGCCAGCAGCGTAGGGGGGAACAGTGCAACTAATGAAAAACTGTTTTTT.

This sequence joins TRBV4-1 and TRBJ2-1; TRBD2 matches 11 bases. The germline V gene has CDR1 MGHRA and CDR2 YSYEKL. V lost 1 base to trimming and J lost 7 bases; unmatched junction nucleotides: 15. The CDR3 is made up of 19 amino acids. The DNA for the CDR3 is TGCGCCAGCAGCCAAGCCCCCCTACTAGCGGGGGCGTGGGAGAATGAGCAGTTCTTC. It yields the protein CASSQAPLLAGAWENEQFF.

The chain recombines TRBV5-4 with TRBJ1-3; 10 bases are a match to TRBD1. This CDR3 region has 14 residues. Looked up from germline, CDR1 is SGHNT and CDR2 is YYREEE (reference sequence). Germline trimming cut 3 bases from V and 6 bases from J; bases unmatched to any gene: 3. CDR3 region: CASSWGTGENTIYF. The CDR3 DNA follows: TGTGCCAGCAGCTGGGGGACAGGGGAAAACACCATATATTTT.

The gene calls are TRBV6-1 and TRBJ1-2; a possible D gene is TRBD1 (5 bases). Trimming stripped 7 bases from V and 4 bases from J, with 16 bases between. The CDR3 sequence is 14 residues long. The germline V gene encodes CDR1 MNHNS and CDR2 SASEGT. The CDR3 reads CASTAGTSPYGYTF. The CDR3 coding sequence is TGTGCCAGCACCGCCGGGACTTCGCCCTATGGCTACACCTTC.

The V call is TRBV6-6, the J call TRBJ1-1; D unclear. Trimming left V 5 bases short and J 0 bases short, with 4 bases between. Germline V gene data show CDR1 as MNHNY and CDR2 as SVGAGI (reference sequence). The CDR3 is 12 residues long. The CDR3 sequence is CASSRLNTEAFF. The DNA of the CDR3 is TGTGCCAGCAGTCGACTGAACACTGAAGCTTTCTTT.

CDR3 in amino acids: CASSYRGAGSEQFF. CDR3 sequence (DNA): TGTGCCAGCAGCTATCGGGGTGCGGGTAGCGAGCAGTTCTTC. The V gene is TRBV6-5, the J gene TRBJ2-1; D perhaps matches TRBD2 (5 bases). This CDR3 comprises 14 residues. The germline V and J ends were trimmed by 6 bases and 10 bases, with 19 bases remaining between them. Germline V gene lookup returns CDR1 MNHEY and CDR2 SVGAGI.

This sequence joins TRBV13 and TRBJ2-7; no clear D gene. The CDR3 covers 12 residues. Per the germline V gene, CDR1 is PRHDT and CDR2 is FYEKMQ (reference sequence). Trimming removed 2 bases from V and 5 bases from J, with 7 bases in between. As DNA, the CDR3 is TGTGCCAGCAGCTTATACAGCCACGAGCAGTACTTC. Protein sequence: CASSLYSHEQYF.

This clone was detected once. This chain's CDR3 is CASSRGQGATYEQYF. The CDR3 coding sequence is TGTGCCAGCAGCCGGGGACAGGGGGCCACCTACGAGCAGTACTTC. V and J are TRBV7-8 and TRBJ2-7; 12 bases are a match to TRBD1. The CDR3 spans 15 residues. Germline V CDR1 and CDR2: SGHVS, FQNEAQ. J lost 2 bases, V lost 5 bases, and 4 bases had no gene match.

The chain is built from TRBV11-2 and TRBJ2-1, with TRBD2 identical over 11 bases. Per germline, CDR1 SGHAT and CDR2 FQNNGV. V was clipped by 2 bases and J by 7 bases; unmatched bases: 10. There are 17 residues in the CDR3. CDR3 in DNA: TGTGCCAGCAGCTTAATCCATAGCGGGGGGGCGGAGAATGAGCAGTTCTTC. Its protein is CASSLIHSGGAENEQFF.

The chain uses TRBV27 and TRBJ2-7, with no clear D. Trimming shortened V by 5 bases and J by 9 bases, and 17 bases separated the two germline ends. The CDR3 is 13 residues long. Germline assignment: CDR1 MNHEY and CDR2 SMNVEV (reference sequence). CDR3 bases: TGTGCCAGCAGTCTAGGCCTAACTACGATGCAGTACTTC. It translates to CASSLGLTTMQYF.

This chain connects TRBV5-1 to TRBJ2-7; possible D gene TRBD1, 5 bases. Germline V CDR1 and CDR2: SGHRS, YFSETQ. The V and J ends lost 1 base and 5 bases respectively, with 10 bases between them. CDR3 size: 13 residues. The CDR3 DNA follows: TGCGCCAGCAGCTTGCTAGGGGCAAACGAGCAGTACTTC. Translating it yields CASSLLGANEQYF.

This chain's CDR3 is CASSWTGGLNEQYF. CDR3 in DNA: TGTGCCAGCAGCTGGACAGGGGGTCTAAACGAGCAGTACTTC. This chain joins TRBV5-5 and TRBJ2-7, with 10 nucleotides matching TRBD1. V trimming: 3 bases; J trimming: 5 bases; junction bases outside the gene matches: 5. This CDR3 has 14 amino acids. Germline lookup yields CDR1 SGHKS and CDR2 YYEKEE (reference sequence).